This note documents a single T cell receptor (beta chain) sequence. Its antigen remains unknown. The authors carried out high-throughput sequencing of TCR beta. They applied it to CD8+ and CD4+ T cells obtained from blood. Trimming pared 5 bases from V and 4 bases from J, leaving 11 bases between. This CDR3 region has 13 residues. The germline V gene has CDR1 SGHTA and CDR2 FQGNSA. The sample originates from a study of CD8 T cells in Susac syndrome. Points from the study as a whole: The study's TCR sequencing and HLA analysis drew on a certain number of individuals. That number was acknowledged as relatively small.

A quantity of roughly 0.5 to 1 ug RNA underwent reverse transcription using random hexamers. TCRdb fed the immunoSEQ multiplex PCR reads into MiXCR, producing one record per CDR3 protein. The data contain more than 150,000 distinct CDR3 sequences, 92% of them seen just once; the ten biggest clones take up roughly 0.08%. This sequence joins TRBV7-2 and TRBJ1-2, with D possibly being TRBD1 (6 bases). Sequenced input: CD4+ T cells from PBMCs. This receptor was obtained from a human donor in good health. CDR3 sequence (DNA): TGTGCCAGCAGCCCTCGACAGGCCTATGGCTACACCTTC. Encoded protein: CASSPRQAYGYTF.